A single sample gave rise to the 22 T cell receptor beta chains below, sequenced in a study of beta chain features in type 1 diabetes. Expressed TCRB transcripts were sequenced because the isolated RNA had all been reverse transcribed beforehand. Some clones are missing from TCRdb's copy, which holds only in-frame ones; the method was immunoSEQ multiplex PCR. The sample yields 900,000 or so clones, roughly 15% seen once. Sequences were obtained from naive CD4+ T cells from blood. The origin of the receptors is a woman aged 18-30 years in good health.

V is TRBV9 and J is TRBJ2-3; unclear D gene. The CDR3 loop spans 12 amino acids. Germline lookup yields CDR1 SGDLS and CDR2 YYNGEE. V was clipped by 3 bases and J by 5 bases, with 7 bases between them. DNA for the CDR3: TGTGCCAGCAGCGCTACTGTAGATACGCAGTATTTT. Amino acids: CASSATVDTQYF.

The table lists this clone with a few counts. The rearrangement uses TRBV4-1 and TRBJ2-3, with 14 bases that match TRBD2. From germline, CDR1 is MGHRA and CDR2 YSYEKL. There are 19 residues in the CDR3. The V gene end was trimmed by 0 bases and the J gene end by 2 bases; junction bases not matched to a gene: 7. The CDR3 DNA reads TGCGCCAGCAGCCAAGAACCGGGACTAGCGGGAGTCCACACAGATACGCAGTATTTT. Translating gives CASSQEPGLAGVHTDTQYF.

The chain carries TRBV27 and TRBJ1-5, with D maybe TRBD1 (6 bases). This CDR3 is built from 14 residues. From germline, CDR1 is MNHEY and CDR2 SMNVEV (reference sequence). Trimming shortened V by 4 bases and J by 7 bases, and 14 bases separated the two germline ends. Here the CDR3 DNA reads TGTGCCAGCAGTTGGGGGGGCGCGGGGCAGCCCCAGCATTTT. Its translation: CASSWGGAGQPQHF.

This clone came up a few times. The chain links TRBV19 to TRBJ1-1; a possible D gene is TRBD1 (5 bases). Trimming stripped 7 bases from V and 1 base from J, with 13 bases between. The CDR3 is 14 amino acids. Germline V gene data show CDR1 as LNHDA and CDR2 as SQIVND (reference sequence). CDR3 in DNA: TGTGCCAGTAAGGGGCCGGTCTGGAACACTGAAGCTTTCTTT. It encodes CASKGPVWNTEAFF.

This clone was detected a few times. The chain uses TRBV11-2 and TRBJ1-1; 12 nucleotides match TRBD1. Germline CDR1 SGHAT, CDR2 FQNNGV. The CDR3 sequence is 14 residues long. Unmatched junction bases numbered 3, after V lost 6 bases and J lost 4 bases. CDR3 loop: CASRGQGASTEAFF. The CDR3 region has the DNA TGTGCCAGCAGGGGACAGGGGGCAAGCACTGAAGCTTTCTTT.

This chain joins TRBV7-2 and TRBJ2-7, with D perhaps matching TRBD2 (6 bases). The germline CDR1 and CDR2 sequences are SGHTA and FQGNSA. The CDR3 is 16 residues long. The ends were cut back, 2 bases at V and 4 bases at J, with 18 bases in the middle. The CDR3 DNA is TGTGCCAGCAGCTTAAATGGGGCGGGATCTCCTTACGAGCAGTACTTC. Residues: CASSLNGAGSPYEQYF.

This clone has just a few counts. The chain combines TRBV7-2 with TRBJ2-2, with 11 nucleotides matching TRBD2. Trimming removed 5 bases from V and 2 bases from J; junction bases left unmatched: 10. The V gene's germline CDR1 is SGHTA and CDR2 FQGNSA. CDR3 length equals 18 residues. The DNA for the CDR3 is TGTGCCAGCAGCCCGCGCCGGACTAGCGGGCCCAACACCGGGGAGCTGTTTTTT. It encodes CASSPRRTSGPNTGELFF.

The rearrangement uses TRBV29-1 and TRBJ1-3; D is unresolved. With 7 bases removed from V and 2 bases from J, the gap between germline ends came to 9 bases. Germline V lookup: CDR1 SQVTM, CDR2 ANQGSEA. The CDR3 runs 12 residues. CDR3 DNA: TGCAGCGGGGCGGGTACTGGAAACACCATATATTTT. It yields the protein CSGAGTGNTIYF.

The genes are TRBV7-9 and TRBJ1-2; 7 bases are shared with TRBD1. Germline CDR1 reads SEHNR; CDR2 reads FQNEAQ (reference sequence). V dropped 5 bases and J dropped 8; count of bases not matched to a gene: 8. The CDR3 is 13 amino acids. The CDR3 DNA follows: TGTGCCAGCAGCCCCTACAGGGGCGGCGGCTACACCTTC. Translating gives CASSPYRGGGYTF.

The V gene is TRBV6-6, the J gene TRBJ2-3; TRBD1 is a possible D gene (5 bases). V dropped 9 bases and J dropped 1 base, with 14 bases sitting between them. The CDR3 sequence is 14 residues long. In germline, CDR1 is MNHNY, CDR2 SVGAGI (reference sequence). The CDR3 nucleotides are TGTGCCAGTAGACGACAGCTACGCACAGATACGCAGTATTTT. It specifies CASRRQLRTDTQYF.

The chain joins TRBV18 to TRBJ2-7; D gene ambiguous. Germline V gene sequence: CDR1 KGHSH, CDR2 LQKENI. Trimming took 1 base from V and 2 from J, leaving 18 bases between them. The CDR3 loop spans 17 amino acids. CDR3 bases: TGTGCCAGCTCACCACAACCCGTCGTAACTTATCCCTACGAGCAGTACTTC. Translated, it gives CASSPQPVVTYPYEQYF.

This sequence joins TRBV4-3 and TRBJ2-7, with TRBD2 matching 7 bases. The junction had 4 bases not matched to a gene; V was cut back by 0 bases and J by 2 bases. Germline lookup yields CDR1 LGHNA and CDR2 YSLEER. The CDR3 runs 15 residues. For the CDR3, the DNA is TGCGCCAGCAGCCAAGATATAAGCGGGACCTACGAGCAGTACTTC. Translation gives CASSQDISGTYEQYF.

This clone was detected a few times. CDR3 bases: TGCGCCAGCAGCCCTTATAGGAACAATGAGCAGTTCTTC. It yields the protein CASSPYRNNEQFF. This chain joins TRBV4-3 and TRBJ2-1; D uncertain. Trimming shortened V by 4 bases and J by 5 bases, and 9 bases separated the two germline ends. Germline lookup yields CDR1 LGHNA and CDR2 YSLEER. The CDR3 length is 13 residues.

This clone was observed a few times. The J gene is TRBJ1-3, the V gene TRBV25-1; 7 bases map to TRBD1. The germline V gene has CDR1 MGHDK and CDR2 SYGVNS. CDR3 length: 16 residues. With 2 bases clipped from V and 2 bases from J, the junction kept 6 bases outside the gene matches. The CDR3 DNA follows: TGTGCCAGCAGTGAAGAGGGCAGGGGGACTGGAAACACCATATATTTT. It specifies CASSEEGRGTGNTIYF.

J is TRBJ2-5 and V is TRBV21-1; the table's D call TRBD2 went unverified against the DNA. TRBV21-1 is an annotated pseudogene. This CDR3 is 19 amino acids long. The CDR3 DNA reads as TGTGCCAGCAGCAAAGGCGGGACTAGCGGGAGAGAAGGAAAAGAGACCCAGTACTTC. This codes for CASSKGGTSGREGKETQYF.

This clone came up a few times. V and J are TRBV7-8 and TRBJ2-2; the match to TRBD1 covers 7 bases. Germline V gene lookup returns CDR1 SGHVS and CDR2 FQNEAQ. The CDR3 contains 16 residues. V was pared by 6 bases and J by 3 bases, with 10 bases of the junction left unmatched. In DNA, the CDR3 is TGTGCCAGCAGTCCGGGACAGAGAGAGTACACCGGGGAGCTGTTTTTT. This codes for CASSPGQREYTGELFF. The whole variable domain, filled in from reference TRBV7-8 and TRBJ2-2, reads GAGVSQSPRYKVAKRGQDVALRCDPISGHVSLFWYQQALGQGPEFLTYFQNEAQLDKSGLPSDRFFAERPEGSVSTLKIQRTQQEDSAVYLCASSPGQREYTGELFFGEGSRLTVL.

In this sample, this clone turned up a few times. V gene TRBV7-2 combines with J gene TRBJ2-5; no definite D call. Germline values: CDR1 SGHTA, CDR2 FQGNSA. The CDR3 extends over 14 amino acids. Trimming took 1 base from V and 5 from J, leaving 11 bases between them. The CDR3 region is CASSLVVGYETQYF. CDR3 sequence (DNA): TGTGCCAGCAGCTTAGTTGTGGGCTACGAGACCCAGTACTTC.

This clone was seen only a few times. The chain joins TRBV7-2 to TRBJ2-3; TRBD2 matches at 10 bases. The CDR3 spans 15 residues. V dropped 5 bases and J dropped 9; count of bases not matched to a gene: 11. In germline, CDR1 is SGHTA, CDR2 FQGNSA. The CDR3 is CASSVSGRASVTQYF. The DNA for the CDR3 is TGTGCCAGCAGCGTCAGCGGGAGGGCTTCGGTCACGCAGTATTTT.

CDR3 DNA: TGTGCCAGCAGCTTAAACCTCGGGGGCGGCTACACCTTC. This codes for CASSLNLGGGYTF. V gene TRBV7-6 combines with J gene TRBJ1-2; D might be TRBD1 (6 bases). Trimming stripped 2 bases from V and 8 bases from J, with 12 bases between. This CDR3 spans 13 amino acids. CDR1 is SGHVS and CDR2 is FNYEAQ in the germline V gene.

This clone has a handful of counts. The genes are TRBV6-1 and TRBJ1-5; D not resolved. The CDR3 is 13 residues long. From germline, CDR1 is MNHNS and CDR2 SASEGT. V lost 3 bases and J 2 bases, leaving 5 bases between the germline ends. CDR3 nucleotides: TGTGCCAGCAGTGAGTCTCGCAATCAGCCCCAGCATTTT. Its protein product is CASSESRNQPQHF.

The chain carries TRBV18 and TRBJ1-3; D might be TRBD1 (5 bases). V lost 0 bases and J lost 2, with 5 bases in between. Germline CDR1 reads KGHSH; CDR2 reads LQKENI. CDR3 length: 14 amino acids. The CDR3 loop reads CASSPPGAGNTIYF. CDR3 bases: TGTGCCAGCTCACCACCAGGGGCTGGAAACACCATATATTTT.

The genes are TRBV6-5 and TRBJ1-2; D unclear. V lost 5 bases and J 0 bases, leaving 7 bases between the germline ends. This CDR3 comprises 13 residues. CDR1 is MNHEY and CDR2 is SVGAGI in the germline V gene. CDR3 DNA: TGTGCCAGCAGTCCTAGATCTAACTATGGCTACACCTTC. The encoded protein is CASSPRSNYGYTF.